What follows describes a single T cell receptor beta chain. Its antigen is not yet known. Within one base of it there is no much larger clone, and no base qualities were kept. CDR1 and CDR2 (MDHEN, SYDVKM) derive from the germline V gene. Germline trimming: 5 bases from V, 4 bases from J; junction bases outside gene matches: 12. There are 16 amino acids in the CDR3, from cysteine to phenylalanine inclusive. The read is trimmed to its CDR3 DNA, 48 bases read in frame from base 1. This specimen's time point label, per the study, means: about 28 days (+/-7) after the second vaccine dose. Because spike-specific TCR depth and breadth did not differ between the two schedules, AZD1222 recipients who got a second dose at roughly 4 weeks were pooled with those who got a second dose at roughly 12 weeks. Vaccinee samples came from UK trials COV001 and COV002, including a single-blind randomized controlled phase 2/3 trial of AZD1222 (ChAdOx1 nCoV-19) in healthy adults. For TCRbeta chain sequencing, PBMC samples were collected from trial participants at day 0 and at day 28 after the second dose.

The sample originates from a study of T cell responses to AZD1222 COVID-19 vaccine (dated by TCRdb to the early 2020s). General notes on the study: A total of under 250 trial participants underwent TCR sequencing, of whom about 210 had received two doses of AZD1222 and around 26 had received two doses of the MenACWY control vaccine. Trial participants were enrolled by age into 18-55, 56-69 and 70-plus year subgroups, with about 150, 28 and 57 TCR-sequenced participants respectively.

Overall results and qualifications from the work: Because no day 14 peak-response samples were available, repertoires were characterized only after the peak T cell response. The whole spike protein was spanned by vaccine-associated CD4 TCRs, and dominant responses were seen in regions 160-218 and 743-854. After two AZD1222 doses, both the breadth and the depth of spike-specific TCRs were significantly higher than at day 0 and than in MenACWY recipients. In the small 56-69-year group, the increase in depth fell short of significance, most likely because of low power. Conclusions about previously exposed vaccinees were limited because only a handful of AZD1222 recipients were SARS-CoV-2 seropositive at baseline. Participants were mostly white British and included more females than males, and it was suggested by the authors that clonal diversity may have been underestimated. Epitopes outside the regions mutated in the B.1.351 and B.1.1.7 variants were reportedly recognized by nearly half of the unique spike-specific TCRs.

The CDR3 regions of human TCRbeta chains were analyzed by immunosequencing. Turning to the authors' computational methods: Repertoire TCRs were matched against a reference library of SARS-CoV-2-specific TCRs generated with the MIRA antigen-specificity platform. Breadth was defined as the fraction of unique TCRs that were SARS-CoV-2-associated. Depth was defined as the fraction of total T cells that were SARS-CoV-2-associated. Using the MIRA data, each spike-specific TCR was assigned both to the spike region to which the TCR was reactive and to a CD4 or CD8 class. Log10-transformed breadth and depth values were compared by one-way ANOVA with Sidak's multiple comparisons tests. As stored in TCRdb, this immuneACCESS dataset retains in-frame rearrangements with V and J assigned. A fraction of the clones does not appear; measured against another copy, unresolved V genes explain less than half of the discrepancy, and the remainder lacks a known reason. V, J and clone size were drawn from that table, and D and trimming were deduced from the DNA. This sample is represented by some 180,000 clones; about 93% of them were singletons. The ten biggest clones cover approximately 1.9% of the sample.

The TCR comes from an adult who received the AZD1222 COVID-19 vaccine. This chain is built from TRBV28 and TRBJ2-5, and 8 junctional nucleotides match TRBD2. The input for sequencing was peripheral blood, taken 28 days after the second AZD1222 dose. The CDR3: CASSPLVSGSAETQYF. The DNA is TGTGCCAGCAGTCCCCTCGTGAGCGGGAGCGCAGAGACCCAGTACTTC. The entire variable domain, with the stretches around the CDR3 drawn from the reference TRBV28 and TRBJ2-5 proteins, is DVKVTQSSRYLVKRTGEKVFLECVQDMDHENMFWYRQDPGLGLRLIYFSYDVKMKEKGDIPEGYSVSREKKERFSLILESASTNQTSMYLCASSPLVSGSAETQYFGPGTRLLVL.